This TCR beta chain was sequenced in a study of Ad26.COV2.S vaccination and SARS-CoV-2 variants. About the study: Once, or twice with 56 days between doses, Ad26.COV2.S was given intramuscularly.

Worth noting for this clone: Antigen specificity is unknown.

Germline V gene lookup returns CDR1 GTSNPN and CDR2 SVGIG (reference sequence). This CDR3 has 13 amino acids. V lost 3 bases, J lost 9 bases, and 15 bases lay in between. The table came from immunoSEQ multiplex PCR; TCRdb's copy has only in-frame clones and leaves some out. The sample holds some 500,000 clones; roughly 87% are singletons and the top ten take just over 2.5%. Treatment described: around 19 received Ad26.COV2.S at low or high dose, single or two shots; several received placebo; per-sample allocation not given. Day 63 after the first injection of vaccine or placebo was the sampling time. In Boston, the donor was an adult between 18-55 years of age. Ad26 vector vaccine expressed Wuhan-strain SARS-CoV-2 spike. Study-wide findings and caveats: Estimates derived from TCR breadth and depth analyses may have underestimated total T cell responses.

The TCR was taken from a person between 18 and 60 years old who received the Ad26.COV2.S COVID-19 vaccine or a placebo. This chain joins TRBV30 and TRBJ2-1; D unclear. The sequencing used peripheral blood, collected in a trial of Ad26.COV2.S vaccine versus placebo. The CDR3 coding sequence is TGTGCCTGGAGACCAATCGTTGGAGCTGAGCAGTTCTTC. Encoded protein: CAWRPIVGAEQFF.